The entry that follows covers one T cell receptor (beta chain) sequence. What it binds is not known. This record belongs to a study of T cell responses to AZD1222 COVID-19 vaccine. Study results and limitations: At study baseline, merely several AZD1222 recipients were seropositive.

The CDR3 length is 17 residues. Germline CDR1 SGHRS, CDR2 YFSETQ. V was pared by 0 bases and J by 8 bases, with 12 bases of the junction left unmatched. Measured with immunoSEQ multiplex PCR; TCRdb has only the in-frame clones, and not every one. The sample includes about 160,000 clones, 80% to 95% of them seen just once. The receptor comes from an adult who received the AZD1222 COVID-19 vaccine. The source was peripheral blood, collected 28 days after the second AZD1222 dose. V and J are TRBV5-1 and TRBJ2-1; 9 bases align to TRBD2. The CDR3, as DNA: TGCGCCAGCAGCTTGGGAAACGTAGCGGGAGTTGCAGATGAGCAGTTCTTC. Translating it yields CASSLGNVAGVADEQFF.